The clone carrying this T cell receptor (beta chain) has just a few counts. The sample originates from a study of shared clonotypes between healthy human individuals. The study drew its donors from healthy HIV-negative adults without recent acute infections or vaccinations. Assay execution took place at the deep level. Original methodology: ImmunoSEQ gave junction-only sequences without quality scores, so filtering differed. Sequencing was performed with immunoSEQ multiplex PCR; in TCRdb, only in-frame clones are kept and a portion is missing. V and J calls and clone size are given by that table; D and trimming were obtained from the DNA. The sample has about 470,000 clones, about 76% seen once. The CDR3 totals 12 residues. V gave up 3 bases and J gave up 3 bases, with 3 bases separating them. Germline CDR1 and CDR2: MDHEN and SYDVKM.

The source is a woman between 40 and 55 years old in good health. Some clones in this sample may be carry-over from other donors' samples. The chain is built from TRBV28 and TRBJ1-5; no firm D call. The sample taken for sequencing was PBMCs. The CDR3 sequence is CASSFANQPQHF. Here the CDR3 DNA reads TGTGCCAGCAGTTTCGCCAATCAGCCCCAGCATTTT.